This T cell receptor beta chain was observed in a study of cytomegalovirus exposure and HLA in healthy donors. Broader study findings: Later on, an analysis tied 15,000 to 20,000 TCR beta sequences to HLA alleles at 0.05 false discovery rate.

The study ran its PCR with 60 Vbeta and 13 Jbeta primers. Produced via immunoSEQ multiplex PCR; TCRdb's table is partial and in-frame only. The sample spans fewer than 250,000 clones; the ten largest clones claim approximately 1%. On this clone itself: Its antigen is still unknown.

Trimming stripped 5 bases from V and 0 bases from J, with 13 bases between. Germline V gene data show CDR1 as LNHNV and CDR2 as YYDKDF (reference sequence). The CDR3 sequence is 15 residues long. This receptor was identified in a woman aged 25 to 39 in good health and CMV-seropositive. The chain couples TRBV15 to TRBJ1-2; D is perhaps TRBD1 (5 bases). Sequenced input: PBMCs. This CDR3 reads CATSGRGFTNYGYTF. CDR3 sequence (DNA): TGTGCCACCAGCGGTCGGGGGTTCACTAACTATGGCTACACCTTC.